Here is one T cell receptor beta chain with its context. Its cognate antigen is unknown. Per the germline V gene, CDR1 is SNHLY and CDR2 is FYNNEI. This CDR3 comprises 10 residues. V lost 11 bases, J lost 6 bases, and 2 bases stayed unmatched. These data are taken from a study of cytotoxic CD8 clonotypes in ibrutinib-treated CLL. Background on the study: Partial response occurred in roughly 25 patients and complete response in 2; at median about 70 months, approximately 14 remained remitted and approximately 12 progressed.

Findings and caveats of the study: Clonality showed a rise at ibrutinib response that reversed toward baseline at progression. Baseline clonality, higher than in age-matched healthy donors, tracked circulating CD8+ T-cell counts.

Clones were read by immunoSEQ multiplex PCR, and TCRdb kept only the in-frame ones, dropping some. Found here are fewer than 25,000 clones, about 75% of them singletons; the top ten hold 28%. The sequences come from PBMCs, collected after 24 months of ibrutinib treatment. The chain combines TRBV2 with TRBJ2-7; 9 nucleotides align to TRBD1. The receptor was isolated from a human donor with chronic lymphocytic leukemia. The CDR3 nucleotides read TGTGCCCACAGGGGGCGCGAGCAGTACTTC. Translating it yields CAHRGREQYF.